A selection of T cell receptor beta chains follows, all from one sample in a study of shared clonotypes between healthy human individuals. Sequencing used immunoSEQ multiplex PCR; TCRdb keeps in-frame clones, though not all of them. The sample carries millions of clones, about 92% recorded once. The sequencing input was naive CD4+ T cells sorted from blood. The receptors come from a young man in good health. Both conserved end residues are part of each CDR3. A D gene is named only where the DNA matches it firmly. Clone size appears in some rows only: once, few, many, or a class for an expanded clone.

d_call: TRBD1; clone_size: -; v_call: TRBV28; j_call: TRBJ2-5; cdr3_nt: TGTGCCAGCAGTCCGCCAGACAGGGGATTTGGGACCCAGTACTTC; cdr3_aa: CASSPPDRGFGTQYF
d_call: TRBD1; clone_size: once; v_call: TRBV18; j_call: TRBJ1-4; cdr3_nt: TGTGCCAGCTCACCTATCGGACAGGGGTCTAATGAAAAACTGTTTTTT; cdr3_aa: CASSPIGQGSNEKLFF
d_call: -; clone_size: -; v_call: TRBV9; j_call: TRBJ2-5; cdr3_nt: TGTGCCAGCAGCGGATTACAGGGGAGGGGAGAGACCCAGTACTTC; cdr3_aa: CASSGLQGRGETQYF
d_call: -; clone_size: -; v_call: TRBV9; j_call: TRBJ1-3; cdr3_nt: TGTGCCAGCAGCCAAACGTCCGACAACACCATATATTTT; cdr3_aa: CASSQTSDNTIYF
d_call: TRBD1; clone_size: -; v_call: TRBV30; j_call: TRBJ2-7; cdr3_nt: TGTGCCTGGACCGCCGGGACAGGAGCCTACGAGCAGTACTTC; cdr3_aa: CAWTAGTGAYEQYF
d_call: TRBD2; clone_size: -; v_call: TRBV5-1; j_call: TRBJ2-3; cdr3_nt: TGCGCCAGCAGACGCTTAGCGGGAGGGCCATCAGATACGCAGTATTTT; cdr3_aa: CASRRLAGGPSDTQYF
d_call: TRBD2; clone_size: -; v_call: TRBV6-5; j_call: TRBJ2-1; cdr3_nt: TGTGCCAGCACCCGGAGCGGGGCGTCCTACAATGAGCAGTTCTTC; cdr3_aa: CASTRSGASYNEQFF
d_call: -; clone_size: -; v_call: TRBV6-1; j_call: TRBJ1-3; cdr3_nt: TGTGCCAGCAGTGAAGCAAGGGGAGGCGGAAACACCATATATTTT; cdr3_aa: CASSEARGGGNTIYF
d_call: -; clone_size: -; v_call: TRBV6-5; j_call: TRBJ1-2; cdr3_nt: TGTGCCAGCACTTCACGGGGTTACTATGGCTACACCTTC; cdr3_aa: CASTSRGYYGYTF
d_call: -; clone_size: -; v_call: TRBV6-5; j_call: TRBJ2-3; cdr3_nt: TGTGCCAGCAGTTACTCGAGTCGCTACACAGATACGCAGTATTTT; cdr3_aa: CASSYSSRYTDTQYF
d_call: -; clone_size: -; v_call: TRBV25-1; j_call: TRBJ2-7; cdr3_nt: TGTGCCAGCAGTGAATCACACCGGGGGGCGTTGACCTACGAGCAGTACTTC; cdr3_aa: CASSESHRGALTYEQYF
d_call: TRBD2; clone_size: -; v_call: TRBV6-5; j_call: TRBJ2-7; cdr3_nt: TGTGCCAGCAGTTACCGGCTAGCGGGCAGCTACGAGCAGTACTTC; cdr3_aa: CASSYRLAGSYEQYF
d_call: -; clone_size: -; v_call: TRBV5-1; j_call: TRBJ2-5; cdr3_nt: TGCGCCAGCAGCCCTGAGGTGACTCGGCCTGAGACCCAGTACTTC; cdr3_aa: CASSPEVTRPETQYF
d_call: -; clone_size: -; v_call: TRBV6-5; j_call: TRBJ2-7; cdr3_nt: TGTGCCAGCAGTTATGATGGGGGAACGAACGAGCAGTACTTC; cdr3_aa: CASSYDGGTNEQYF
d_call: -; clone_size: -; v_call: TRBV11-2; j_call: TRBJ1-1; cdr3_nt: TGTGCCAGCAGCTTAGATCTCAAAAACACTGAAGCTTTCTTT; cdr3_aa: CASSLDLKNTEAFF
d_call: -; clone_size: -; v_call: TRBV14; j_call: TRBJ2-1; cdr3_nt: TGTGCCAGCAGCCAAGAAACAATAGTCTCCTACAATGAGCAGTTCTTC; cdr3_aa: CASSQETIVSYNEQFF
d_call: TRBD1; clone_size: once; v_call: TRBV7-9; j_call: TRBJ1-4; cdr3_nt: TGTGCCAGCAGCTCCGGGACAGGGAACAATGAAAAACTGTTTTTT; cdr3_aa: CASSSGTGNNEKLFF
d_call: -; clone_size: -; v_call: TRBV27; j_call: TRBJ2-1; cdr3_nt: TGTGCCAGCAGTTTTAGGAGTTGGGGGCAGAGCTCCTACAATGAGCAGTTCTTC; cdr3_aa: CASSFRSWGQSSYNEQFF
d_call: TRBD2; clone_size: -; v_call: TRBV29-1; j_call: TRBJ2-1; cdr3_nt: TGCAGCGCCTTCGGGACTAACATCAATGAGCAGTTCTTC; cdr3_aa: CSAFGTNINEQFF
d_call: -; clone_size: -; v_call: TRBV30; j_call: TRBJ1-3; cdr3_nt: TGTGCCTGGAGTTTGGACAGCTCTTACTCTGGAAACACCATATATTTT; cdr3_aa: CAWSLDSSYSGNTIYF
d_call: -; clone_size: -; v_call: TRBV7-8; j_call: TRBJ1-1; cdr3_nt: TGTGCCAGCAGCCCACAACAGTACACTGAAGCTTTCTTT; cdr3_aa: CASSPQQYTEAFF
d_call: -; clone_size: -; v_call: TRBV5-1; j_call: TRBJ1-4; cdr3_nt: TGCGCCAGCAGCTTGGATGGGGGTACTAATGAAAAACTGTTTTTT; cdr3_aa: CASSLDGGTNEKLFF
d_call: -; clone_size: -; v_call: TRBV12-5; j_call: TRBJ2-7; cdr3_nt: TGTGCTAGTGGGGAGGACTTCAGGTACGAGCAGTACTTC; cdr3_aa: CASGEDFRYEQYF